One and the same sample provided the 24 T cell receptor beta chains below, sequenced in a study of OX40 agonist ivuxolimab in advanced cancers. Here immunoSEQ multiplex PCR was the method, and the copy in TCRdb shows in-frame clones only, minus some. The table has tens of thousands of clones, approximately 89% seen once. The sample here was CD4+ or CD8+ T cells sorted from blood, taken in a trial of the OX40 agonist ivuxolimab. Every receptor here comes from an adult with an advanced solid tumor such as melanoma, head and neck, liver or kidney cancer.

This chain uses TRBV18 with TRBJ2-6; D is ambiguous. CDR3 length: 15 amino acids. The V end lost 6 bases, the J end lost 2 bases, and 11 bases lay between the germline ends. The germline CDR1 and CDR2 sequences are KGHSH and LQKENI. This CDR3 reads CASSPSAPGANVLTF. The CDR3 region has the DNA TGTGCCAGCTCCCCATCCGCACCTGGGGCCAACGTCCTGACTTTC.

This clone has only one observation. The chain is built from TRBV6-1 and TRBJ1-4; 8 nucleotides match TRBD1. V was pared by 10 bases and J by 7 bases, with 2 bases of the junction left unmatched. This CDR3 is built from 11 residues. CDR1 and CDR2 (germline): MNHNS, SASEGT. The CDR3 sequence is CATRGREKLFF. The CDR3 nucleotides are TGTGCCACCAGGGGGCGTGAAAAACTGTTTTTT.

This clone was detected a few times. This chain uses TRBV9 with TRBJ2-3; no definite D call. The CDR3 extends over 13 amino acids. V lost 3 bases and J 3 bases, leaving 8 bases between the germline ends. CDR1 SGDLS and CDR2 YYNGEE come from the germline V gene. The CDR3 loop reads CASSEDITDTQYF. The CDR3 DNA sequence: TGTGCCAGCAGCGAGGATATTACAGATACGCAGTATTTT.

This clone was counted between two and nine times. V gene TRBV9 combines with J gene TRBJ2-3; D unclear. Trimming took 0 bases from V and 2 from J, leaving 16 bases between them. The CDR3 spans 17 residues. Looked up from germline, CDR1 is SGDLS and CDR2 is YYNGEE. CDR3 loop: CASSVGGVQSPTDTQYF. In DNA, the CDR3 is TGTGCCAGCAGCGTAGGTGGCGTCCAATCCCCCACAGATACGCAGTATTTT. Full variable domain (remainder filled in from reference TRBV9 and TRBJ2-3): DSGVTQTPKHLITATGQRVTLRCSPRSGDLSVYWYQQSLDQGLQFLIQYYNGEERAKGNILERFSAQQFPDLHSELNLSSLELGDSALYFCASSVGGVQSPTDTQYFGPGTRLTVL.

This chain connects TRBV7-6 to TRBJ2-3; 8 nucleotides line up with TRBD1. This CDR3 comprises 13 residues. CDR1 is SGHVS and CDR2 is FNYEAQ in the germline V gene. The trim removed 5 bases at V and 7 bases at J, leaving 5 bases unmatched. The CDR3 here is CASSDQGAHTQYF. The CDR3 region has the DNA TGTGCCAGCAGCGATCAGGGGGCACATACGCAGTATTTT. The whole variable domain, remainder taken from reference TRBV7-6 and TRBJ2-3, is GAGVSQSPRYKVTKRGQDVALRCDPISGHVSLYWYRQALGQGPEFLTYFNYEAQQDKSGLPNDRFSAERPEGSISTLTIQRTEQRDSAMYRCASSDQGAHTQYFGPGTRLTVL.

This chain connects TRBV19 to TRBJ1-5; 9 bases align to TRBD1. Per germline, CDR1 LNHDA and CDR2 SQIVND (reference sequence). The CDR3 has 19 amino acids. Trimming cost V 5 bases and J 0 bases; bases outside gene matches: 14. The CDR3 DNA sequence: TGTGCCAGTAGTTCCTCTCCGGGACAGGGTCCTCCTAGCAATCAGCCCCAGCATTTT. Translated: CASSSSPGQGPPSNQPQHF.

The rearrangement uses TRBV27 and TRBJ1-3; D remains unclear. The CDR3 runs 14 residues. Germline V gene sequence: CDR1 MNHEY, CDR2 SMNVEV (reference sequence). Trimming cost V 5 bases and J 2 bases, with 10 bases left between them. CDR3 DNA sequence: TGTGCCAGCAGTGGAGGACTGGCTGGAAACACCATATATTTT. It translates to CASSGGLAGNTIYF.

This rearrangement joins TRBV7-3 to TRBJ1-3, with D perhaps TRBD1 (5 bases). Trimming cost V 4 bases and J 0 bases, with 10 bases left between them. The CDR3 sequence is 15 residues long. CDR1 is SGHTA, CDR2 FQGTGA, per germline. For the CDR3, the DNA is TGTGCCAGCAGCTATACAGGTCTCTCTGGAAACACCATATATTTT. It encodes CASSYTGLSGNTIYF.

This clone was found once. The V and J genes are TRBV16 and TRBJ1-3; D not resolved. The germline V gene encodes CDR1 KGHSY and CDR2 FQNENV. The V gene lost 0 bases and the J gene lost 4 bases, with 13 bases spanning the gap. The CDR3 is 16 residues long. DNA of the CDR3: TGTGCCAGCAGCCAATCCCAGGCTGATGCGGGAAACACCATATATTTT. Protein product: CASSQSQADAGNTIYF.

The V gene is TRBV6-5, the J gene TRBJ1-1, with 9 bases identical to TRBD1. The trim removed 7 bases at V and 6 bases at J, leaving 3 bases unmatched. The length of the CDR3 is 12 residues. The germline V gene has CDR1 MNHEY and CDR2 SVGAGI. The CDR3, as DNA: TGTGCCAGCACCAACAGGGGGCCTGAAGCTTTCTTT. Residues: CASTNRGPEAFF.

The chain joins TRBV6-5 to TRBJ2-7; D unclear. V dropped 2 bases and J dropped 7 bases, with 0 bases sitting between them. The CDR3 is made up of 9 amino acids. Germline CDR1 MNHEY, CDR2 SVGAGI. The CDR3 protein is CASSYEQYV. The CDR3 DNA follows: TGTGCCAGCAGTTACGAGCAGTACGTC.

The genes are TRBV7-6 and TRBJ2-7; 11 bases line up with TRBD1. Per the germline V gene, CDR1 is SGHVS and CDR2 is FNYEAQ. There are 17 residues in the CDR3. Losses at the gene ends were 0 bases for V and 7 bases for J; bases not matched to a gene: 11. The DNA of the CDR3 is TGTGCCAGCAGCTTAGCGGGGTCTTTGGGACAGGGGGGAGAGCAGTACTTC. Translating gives CASSLAGSLGQGGEQYF.

The J gene is TRBJ2-2, the V gene TRBV5-8, with 9 bases that match TRBD2. Germline trimming cut 3 bases from V and 3 bases from J; bases unmatched to any gene: 6. CDR3 size: 16 residues. The germline gives CDR1 SGHTS, CDR2 YDEGEE. The CDR3 nucleotides are TGTGCCAGCAGCTACCGACTAGCGGATTACACCGGGGAGCTGTTTTTT. This gives the protein CASSYRLADYTGELFF.

The CDR3 loop is CASSLHSGSRATQYF. Here the CDR3 DNA reads TGTGCCAGCAGCTTACATAGCGGGAGTCGTGCTACGCAGTATTTT. V gene TRBV7-8 combines with J gene TRBJ2-3; 9 bases map to TRBD2. In germline, CDR1 is SGHVS, CDR2 FQNEAQ. V shed 2 bases and J 8 bases; nucleotides not matched to a gene: 8. The CDR3 totals 15 residues.

This chain uses TRBV5-1 with TRBJ1-1, with D possibly matching TRBD1 (5 bases). This CDR3 is built from 15 residues. The germline V gene has CDR1 SGHRS and CDR2 YFSETQ. Trimming left V 0 bases short and J 3 bases short, with 12 bases between. CDR3 protein: CASSLDRSSYTEAFF. CDR3 coding DNA: TGCGCCAGCAGCTTGGACAGGAGCAGCTACACTGAAGCTTTCTTT.

The chain combines TRBV15 with TRBJ1-2; D remains ambiguous. The CDR3 is 12 residues long. Looked up from germline, CDR1 is LNHNV and CDR2 is YYDKDF (reference sequence). V gave up 8 bases and J gave up 0 bases, with 7 bases separating them. CDR3 DNA: TGTGCCACCGCGATGGCTAACTATGGCTACACCTTC. Translating gives CATAMANYGYTF.

J is TRBJ2-3 and V is TRBV2; 14 bases map to TRBD2. In germline, CDR1 is SNHLY, CDR2 FYNNEI. CDR3 size: 16 residues. V trimming: 6 bases; J trimming: 3 bases; junction bases outside the gene matches: 5. The CDR3 bases are TGTGCCAGCAGCGTGGGGACTAGCGGGAGTACAGATACGCAGTATTTT. It yields the protein CASSVGTSGSTDTQYF.

This chain's CDR3 is CASSIGQGFSETQYF. The CDR3 DNA reads TGTGCCAGTAGTATTGGACAGGGTTTTTCGGAGACCCAGTACTTC. The chain couples TRBV19 to TRBJ2-5; 8 bases line up with TRBD1. The V and J ends lost 3 bases and 5 bases, in that order; junction bases with no gene match: 8. The CDR3 runs 15 residues. CDR1 LNHDA and CDR2 SQIVND come from the germline V gene (reference sequence). Drawing the rest from reference TRBV19 and TRBJ2-5, the complete variable domain is DGGITQSPKYLFRKEGQNVTLSCEQNLNHDAMYWYRQDPGQGLRLIYYSQIVNDFQKGDIAEGYSVSREKKESFPLTVTSAQKNPTAFYLCASSIGQGFSETQYFGPGTRLLVL.

The chain is built from TRBV6-5 and TRBJ1-2; D uncertain. Trimming cost V 1 base and J 7 bases, with 13 bases left between them. The germline V gene has CDR1 MNHEY and CDR2 SVGAGI. The CDR3 has 14 residues. The DNA for the CDR3 is TGTGCCAGCAGTTACTTTCAGGAACATGGTGGCTACACCTTC. As protein: CASSYFQEHGGYTF.

The chain employs TRBV10-3 and TRBJ1-2; D unclear. This CDR3 region has 12 residues. V dropped 8 bases and J dropped 2 bases, with 9 bases sitting between them. Germline V gene lookup returns CDR1 ENHRY and CDR2 SYGVKD. The CDR3 loop is CAIQAGNYGYTF. In DNA form, the CDR3 reads TGTGCCATCCAGGCCGGAAACTATGGCTACACCTTC.

V usage is TRBV27 and J usage is TRBJ2-1; TRBD2 matches at 13 bases. V shed 5 bases, J shed 6 bases, and the junction held 7 bases outside the gene matches. Germline CDR1 is MNHEY and CDR2 is SMNVEV (reference sequence). The CDR3 is 16 residues long. CDR3 loop: CASSPPGLAGFNEQFF. Written as DNA, the CDR3 is TGTGCCAGCAGTCCACCGGGACTAGCGGGATTCAATGAGCAGTTCTTC.

The chain combines TRBV19 with TRBJ2-1, with 7 nucleotides matching TRBD2. The CDR3 sequence is 18 residues long. V gave up 3 bases and J gave up 1 base; unmatched junction bases: 12. Germline loops: CDR1 LNHDA, CDR2 SQIVND (reference sequence). The CDR3 bases are TGTGCCAGTAGTATTCTTGTGAGACTAGCCGATTCCTACAATGAGCAGTTCTTC. Translation: CASSILVRLADSYNEQFF.

The V gene is TRBV5-1, the J gene TRBJ1-5, with 8 positions matching TRBD1. The germline gives CDR1 SGHRS, CDR2 YFSETQ. Germline trimming cut 4 bases from V and 10 bases from J; bases unmatched to any gene: 10. This CDR3 is built from 14 residues. The CDR3 sequence is CASSAGTGGPPQHF. CDR3 coding DNA: TGCGCCAGCAGCGCAGGGACAGGTGGTCCCCCCCAGCATTTT.

This clone was counted a single time. The rearrangement joins TRBV6-6 to TRBJ2-7; TRBD1 agrees at 7 bases. Germline CDR1 reads MNHNY; CDR2 reads SVGAGI (reference sequence). The CDR3 loop spans 14 amino acids. Germline trimming cut 0 bases from V and 6 bases from J; bases unmatched to any gene: 5. The CDR3 DNA sequence: TGTGCCAGCAGTTACTCTGAGGGGGCGGGCGAGCAGTACTTC. Protein: CASSYSEGAGEQYF.